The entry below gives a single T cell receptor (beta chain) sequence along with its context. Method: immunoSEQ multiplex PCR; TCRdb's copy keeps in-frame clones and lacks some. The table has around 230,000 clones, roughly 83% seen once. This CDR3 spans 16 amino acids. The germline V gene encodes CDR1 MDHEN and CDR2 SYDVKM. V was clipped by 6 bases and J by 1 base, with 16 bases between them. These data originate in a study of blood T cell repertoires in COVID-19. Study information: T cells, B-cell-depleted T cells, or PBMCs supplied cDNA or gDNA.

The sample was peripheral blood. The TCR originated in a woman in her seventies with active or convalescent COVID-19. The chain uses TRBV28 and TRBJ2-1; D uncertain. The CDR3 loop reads CASSSTRRLSYNEQFF. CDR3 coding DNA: TGTGCCAGCAGCTCGACCCGTCGACTTTCCTACAATGAGCAGTTCTTC.